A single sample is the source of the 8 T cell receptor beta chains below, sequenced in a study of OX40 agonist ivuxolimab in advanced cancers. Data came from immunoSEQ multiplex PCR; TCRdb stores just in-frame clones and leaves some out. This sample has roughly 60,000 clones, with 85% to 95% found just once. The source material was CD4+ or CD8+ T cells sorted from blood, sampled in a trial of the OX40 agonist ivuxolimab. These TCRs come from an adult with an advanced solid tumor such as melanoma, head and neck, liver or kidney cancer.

The CDR3 sequence: CASSSKIEQYF. The DNA for the CDR3 is TGTGCCAGCAGTTCGAAGATTGAGCAGTACTTC. The V call is TRBV6-1, the J call TRBJ2-7, with D unresolved. V shed 5 bases and J shed 7 bases, with 9 bases lying between them. The CDR3 sequence is 11 residues long. CDR1 is MNHNS, CDR2 SASEGT, per germline.

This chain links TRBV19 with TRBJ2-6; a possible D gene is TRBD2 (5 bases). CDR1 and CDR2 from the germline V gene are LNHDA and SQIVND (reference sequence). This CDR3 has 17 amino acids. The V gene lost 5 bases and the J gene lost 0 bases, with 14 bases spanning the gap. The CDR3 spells CASSPTRAFSGANVLTF. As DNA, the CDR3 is TGTGCCAGTAGTCCCACTAGAGCATTCTCTGGGGCCAACGTCCTGACTTTC.

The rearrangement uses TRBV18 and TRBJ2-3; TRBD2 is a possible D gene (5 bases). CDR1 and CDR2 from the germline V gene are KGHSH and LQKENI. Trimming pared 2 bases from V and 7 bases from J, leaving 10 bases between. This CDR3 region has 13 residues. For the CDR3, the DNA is TGTGCCAGCTCACCAGCGGGTAGTAATACGCAGTATTTT. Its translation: CASSPAGSNTQYF. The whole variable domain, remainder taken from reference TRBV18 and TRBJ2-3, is NAGVMQNPRHLVRRRGQEARLRCSPMKGHSHVYWYRQLPEEGLKFMVYLQKENIIDESGMPKERFSAEFPKEGPSILRIQQVVRGDSAAYFCASSPAGSNTQYFGPGTRLTVL.

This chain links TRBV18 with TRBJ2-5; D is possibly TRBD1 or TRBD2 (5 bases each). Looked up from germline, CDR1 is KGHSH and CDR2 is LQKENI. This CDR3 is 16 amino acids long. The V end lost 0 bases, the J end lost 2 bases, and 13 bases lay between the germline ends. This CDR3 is CASSPPGTRFQETQYF. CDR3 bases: TGTGCCAGCTCACCACCGGGGACGAGATTTCAAGAGACCCAGTACTTC.

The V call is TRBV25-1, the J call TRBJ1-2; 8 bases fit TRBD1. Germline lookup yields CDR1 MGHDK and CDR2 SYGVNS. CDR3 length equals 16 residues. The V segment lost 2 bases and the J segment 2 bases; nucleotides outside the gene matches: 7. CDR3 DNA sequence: TGTGCCAGCAGTGAAGGGCCAGGGGGCTCGAACTATGGCTACACCTTC. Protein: CASSEGPGGSNYGYTF.

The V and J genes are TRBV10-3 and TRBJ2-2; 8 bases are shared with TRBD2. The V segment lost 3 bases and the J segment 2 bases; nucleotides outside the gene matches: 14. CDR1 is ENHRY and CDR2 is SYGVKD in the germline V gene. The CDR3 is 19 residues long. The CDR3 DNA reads TGTGCCATCAGTGATCCTTCCGGGAGGGCCGCTCGTAACACCGGGGAGCTGTTTTTT. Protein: CAISDPSGRAARNTGELFF.

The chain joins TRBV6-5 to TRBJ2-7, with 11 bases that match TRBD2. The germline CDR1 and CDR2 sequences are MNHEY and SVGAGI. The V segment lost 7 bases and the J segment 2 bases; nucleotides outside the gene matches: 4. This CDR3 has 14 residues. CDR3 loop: CASKKTSGTYEQYF. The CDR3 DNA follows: TGTGCCAGCAAAAAGACTAGCGGGACCTACGAGCAGTACTTC.

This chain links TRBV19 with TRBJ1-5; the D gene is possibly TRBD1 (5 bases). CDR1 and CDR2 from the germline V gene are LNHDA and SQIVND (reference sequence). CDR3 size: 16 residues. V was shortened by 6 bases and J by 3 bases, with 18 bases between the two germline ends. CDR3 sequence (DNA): TGTGCCAGTAGACCCGGGGACGGTGGATCCAATCAGCCCCAGCATTTT. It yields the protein CASRPGDGGSNQPQHF.